This passage covers 9 T cell receptor beta chains from one sample sequenced in a study of CD8 T cells in Susac syndrome. The authors reverse transcribed roughly 0.5 to 1 ug RNA with random hexamers. TCRdb re-called the immunoSEQ multiplex PCR reads with MiXCR, one entry per CDR3 protein. Of approximately 200,000 distinct CDR3 sequences listed, roughly 94% are singletons. The sequenced sample consisted of CD4+ T cells from PBMCs. The origin of the receptors is a human donor with multiple sclerosis.

V is TRBV3-1 and J is TRBJ1-2; D uncertain. Trimming cost V 3 bases and J 6 bases, with 17 bases left between them. This CDR3 is 15 amino acids long. Germline V gene lookup returns CDR1 LGHDT and CDR2 YNNKEL (reference sequence). CDR3 amino acids: CASSHLDGLQDGYTF. The CDR3 DNA is TGTGCCAGCAGCCATTTGGACGGACTTCAGGATGGCTACACCTTC.

The CDR3 DNA reads as TGCAGTGCTAAGGGTGAAAGGGGAATCACAGATACGCAGTATTTT. Protein: CSAKGERGITDTQYF. The V gene is TRBV20-1, the J gene TRBJ2-3; D is perhaps TRBD1 (5 bases). With 4 bases removed from V and 2 bases from J, the gap between germline ends came to 16 bases. CDR1 and CDR2 from the germline V gene are DFQATT and SNEGSKA (reference sequence). This CDR3 is built from 15 residues.

The DNA of the CDR3 is TGCAGTGCTAGTAGCAGTTCTAATGTGGGTGAGCAGTTCTTC. Translated: CSASSSSNVGEQFF. The V gene is TRBV20-1, the J gene TRBJ2-1; the D is unclear. The CDR3 covers 14 residues. Looked up from germline, CDR1 is DFQATT and CDR2 is SNEGSKA (reference sequence). Trimming removed 3 bases from V and 9 bases from J, with 18 bases in between.

The gene calls are TRBV4-2 and TRBJ2-1, with 10 bases fitting TRBD2. The CDR3 length is 15 residues. V trimming: 1 base; J trimming: 6 bases; junction bases outside the gene matches: 3. Germline V gene data show CDR1 as LGHNA and CDR2 as YNFKEQ. The CDR3 loop reads CASSQAAGGPNEQFF. In DNA form, the CDR3 reads TGTGCCAGCAGCCAAGCAGCGGGGGGGCCCAATGAGCAGTTCTTC.

The CDR3 spells CSVVTGAGATEAFF. The CDR3, as DNA: TGCAGCGTTGTAACAGGGGCAGGCGCAACTGAAGCTTTCTTT. This rearrangement joins TRBV29-1 to TRBJ1-1; the match to TRBD1 covers 7 bases. The CDR3 is 14 amino acids. The trim removed 4 bases at V and 5 bases at J, leaving 10 bases unmatched. Per the germline V gene, CDR1 is SQVTM and CDR2 is ANQGSEA. The variable domain in full, with the rest retrieved from reference TRBV29-1 and TRBJ1-1, is SAVISQKPSRDICQRGTSLTIQCQVDSQVTMMFWYRQQPGQSLTLIATANQGSEATYESGFVIDKFPISRPNLTFSTLTVSNMSPEDSSIYLCSVVTGAGATEAFFGQGTRLTVV.

This chain joins TRBV5-1 and TRBJ1-2; D may be TRBD1 (5 bases). Germline V lookup: CDR1 SGHRS, CDR2 YFSETQ. V was shortened by 3 bases and J by 6 bases, with 21 bases between the two germline ends. The CDR3 totals 16 residues. The CDR3 nucleotides are TGCGCCAGCAGCTCCACCCCGGGACCAACTACTCATGGCTACACCTTC. This encodes CASSSTPGPTTHGYTF.

V is TRBV9 and J is TRBJ2-7, with D unresolved. Looked up from germline, CDR1 is SGDLS and CDR2 is YYNGEE. Between the trimmed V and J ends, which lost 4 bases and 2 bases, there was a span of 13 bases. This CDR3 has 14 amino acids. The CDR3 sequence: CASSSPGSAYEQYF. CDR3 DNA sequence: TGTGCCAGCAGCTCACCCGGTTCGGCCTACGAGCAGTACTTC.

The rearrangement joins TRBV29-1 to TRBJ1-1; D is unclear. Germline V gene sequence: CDR1 SQVTM, CDR2 ANQGSEA. The CDR3 length is 16 residues. The V end was cut by 4 bases, the J end by 2 bases, with 20 bases between. The CDR3 spells CSVGEGFKVGNTEAFF. CDR3 sequence (DNA): TGCAGCGTTGGGGAAGGGTTCAAAGTCGGTAACACTGAAGCTTTCTTT.

The chain combines TRBV5-4 with TRBJ2-6; no clear D. This CDR3 has 18 residues. Germline loops: CDR1 SGHNT, CDR2 YYREEE (reference sequence). V dropped 4 bases and J dropped 2 bases, with 19 bases sitting between them. The CDR3 here is CASSPPGGLRTGANVLTF. In DNA, the CDR3 is TGTGCCAGCAGCCCCCCGGGCGGCCTAAGGACTGGGGCCAACGTCCTGACTTTC.